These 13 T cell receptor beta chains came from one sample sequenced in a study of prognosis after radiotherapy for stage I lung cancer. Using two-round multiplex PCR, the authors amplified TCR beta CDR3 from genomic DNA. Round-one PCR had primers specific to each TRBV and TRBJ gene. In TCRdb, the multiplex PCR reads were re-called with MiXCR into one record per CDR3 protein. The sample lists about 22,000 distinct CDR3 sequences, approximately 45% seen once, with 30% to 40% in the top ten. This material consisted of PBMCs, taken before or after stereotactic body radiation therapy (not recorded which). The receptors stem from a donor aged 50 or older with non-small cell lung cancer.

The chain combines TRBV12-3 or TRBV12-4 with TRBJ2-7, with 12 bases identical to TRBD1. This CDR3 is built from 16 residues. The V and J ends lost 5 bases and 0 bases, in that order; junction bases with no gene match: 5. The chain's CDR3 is CASSPGTGGFSYEQYF. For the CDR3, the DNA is TGTGCCAGCAGTCCCGGGACAGGGGGCTTCTCCTACGAGCAGTACTTC.

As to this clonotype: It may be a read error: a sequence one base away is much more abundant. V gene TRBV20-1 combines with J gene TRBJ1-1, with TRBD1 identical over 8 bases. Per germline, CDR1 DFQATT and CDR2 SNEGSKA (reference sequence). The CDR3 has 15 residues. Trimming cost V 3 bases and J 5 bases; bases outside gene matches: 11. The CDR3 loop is CSARIVYRGGTEAFF. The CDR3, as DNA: TGCAGTGCTAGGATCGTATACAGGGGGGGTACTGAAGCTTTCTTT.

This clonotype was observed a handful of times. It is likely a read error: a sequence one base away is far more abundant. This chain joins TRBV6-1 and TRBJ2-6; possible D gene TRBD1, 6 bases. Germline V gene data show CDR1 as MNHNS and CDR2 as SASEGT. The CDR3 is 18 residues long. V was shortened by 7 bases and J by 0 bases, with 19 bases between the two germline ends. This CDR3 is CASISRDISDSGANVLTF. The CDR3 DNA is TGTGCCAGCATTTCACGGGACATCTCAGACTCTGGGGCCAACGTCCTGACTTTC.

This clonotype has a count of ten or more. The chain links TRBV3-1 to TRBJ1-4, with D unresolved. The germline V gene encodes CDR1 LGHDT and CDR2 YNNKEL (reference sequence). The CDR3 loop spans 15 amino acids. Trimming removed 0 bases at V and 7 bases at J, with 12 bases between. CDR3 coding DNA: TGTGCCAGCAGCCAAGATCCAACGTCGGGTGAAAAACTGTTTTTT. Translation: CASSQDPTSGEKLFF.

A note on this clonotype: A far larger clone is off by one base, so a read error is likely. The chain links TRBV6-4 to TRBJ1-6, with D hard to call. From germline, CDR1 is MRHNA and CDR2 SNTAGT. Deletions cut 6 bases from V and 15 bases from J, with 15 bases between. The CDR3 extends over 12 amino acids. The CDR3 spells CASRPHGEHLHF. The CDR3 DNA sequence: TGTGCCAGCAGGCCCCATGGGGAACACCTCCACTTT.

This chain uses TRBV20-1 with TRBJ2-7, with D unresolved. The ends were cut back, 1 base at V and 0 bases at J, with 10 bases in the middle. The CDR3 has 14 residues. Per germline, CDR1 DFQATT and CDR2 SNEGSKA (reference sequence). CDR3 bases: TGCAGTGCTAGAGTCCCTGAGAGCTCCTACGAGCAGTACTTC. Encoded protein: CSARVPESSYEQYF.

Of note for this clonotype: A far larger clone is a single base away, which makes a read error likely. CDR3 loop: CASRTDRYNEQLF. DNA for the CDR3: TGTGCCAGCAGGACGGACAGATACAATGAGCAGCTCTTC. The chain recombines TRBV6-4 with TRBJ2-1; perhaps TRBD1 as D (6 bases). Germline V gene lookup returns CDR1 MRHNA and CDR2 SNTAGT. The CDR3 length is 13 residues.

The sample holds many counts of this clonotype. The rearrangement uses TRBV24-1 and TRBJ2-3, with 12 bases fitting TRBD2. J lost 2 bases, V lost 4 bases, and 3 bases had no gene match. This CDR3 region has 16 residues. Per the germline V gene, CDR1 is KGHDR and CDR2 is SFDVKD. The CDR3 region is CATSEGLAGPTDTQYF. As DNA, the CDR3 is TGTGCCACCAGTGAAGGACTAGCGGGGCCCACAGATACGCAGTATTTT.

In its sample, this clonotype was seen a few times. Here the CDR3 reads CASSFWNIDTGELFF. CDR3 nucleotides: TGTGCCAGCAGTTTTTGGAACATCGACACCGGGGAGCTGTTTTTT. The chain is built from TRBV28 and TRBJ2-2; D gene ambiguous. Germline values: CDR1 MDHEN, CDR2 SYDVKM. The V end was cut by 3 bases, the J end by 3 bases, with 11 bases between. This CDR3 has 15 residues.

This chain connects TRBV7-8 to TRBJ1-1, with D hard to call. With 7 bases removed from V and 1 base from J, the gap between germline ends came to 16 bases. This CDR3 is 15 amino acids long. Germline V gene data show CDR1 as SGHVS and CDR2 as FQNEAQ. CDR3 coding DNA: TGTGCCAGCATCCTGCCGGCCCTGGGGAACACTGAAGCTTTCTTT. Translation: CASILPALGNTEAFF.

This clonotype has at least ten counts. CDR3 sequence: CASSLVGLAGANQETQYF. In nucleotides, the CDR3 is TGCGCCAGCAGCTTGGTGGGACTAGCGGGGGCGAATCAAGAGACCCAGTACTTC. This chain uses TRBV5-1 with TRBJ2-5; 14 nucleotides align to TRBD2. V shed 0 bases and J 2 bases; nucleotides not matched to a gene: 6. Germline V gene data show CDR1 as SGHRS and CDR2 as YFSETQ. This CDR3 has 18 residues.

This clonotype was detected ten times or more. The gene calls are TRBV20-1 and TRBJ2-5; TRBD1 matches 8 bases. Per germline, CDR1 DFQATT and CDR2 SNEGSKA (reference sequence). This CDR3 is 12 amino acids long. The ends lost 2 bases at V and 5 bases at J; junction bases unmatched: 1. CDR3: CSARQGAETQYF. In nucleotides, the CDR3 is TGCAGTGCTAGACAGGGGGCTGAGACCCAGTACTTC.

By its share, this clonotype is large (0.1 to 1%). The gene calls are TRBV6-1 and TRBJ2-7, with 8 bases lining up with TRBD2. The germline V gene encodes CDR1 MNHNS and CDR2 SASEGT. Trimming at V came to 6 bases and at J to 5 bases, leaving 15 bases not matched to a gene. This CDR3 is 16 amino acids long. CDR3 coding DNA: TGTGCCAGCAGCCCTAGCCTTGGGACTAGGAAAGACGAGCAGTACTTC. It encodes CASSPSLGTRKDEQYF.